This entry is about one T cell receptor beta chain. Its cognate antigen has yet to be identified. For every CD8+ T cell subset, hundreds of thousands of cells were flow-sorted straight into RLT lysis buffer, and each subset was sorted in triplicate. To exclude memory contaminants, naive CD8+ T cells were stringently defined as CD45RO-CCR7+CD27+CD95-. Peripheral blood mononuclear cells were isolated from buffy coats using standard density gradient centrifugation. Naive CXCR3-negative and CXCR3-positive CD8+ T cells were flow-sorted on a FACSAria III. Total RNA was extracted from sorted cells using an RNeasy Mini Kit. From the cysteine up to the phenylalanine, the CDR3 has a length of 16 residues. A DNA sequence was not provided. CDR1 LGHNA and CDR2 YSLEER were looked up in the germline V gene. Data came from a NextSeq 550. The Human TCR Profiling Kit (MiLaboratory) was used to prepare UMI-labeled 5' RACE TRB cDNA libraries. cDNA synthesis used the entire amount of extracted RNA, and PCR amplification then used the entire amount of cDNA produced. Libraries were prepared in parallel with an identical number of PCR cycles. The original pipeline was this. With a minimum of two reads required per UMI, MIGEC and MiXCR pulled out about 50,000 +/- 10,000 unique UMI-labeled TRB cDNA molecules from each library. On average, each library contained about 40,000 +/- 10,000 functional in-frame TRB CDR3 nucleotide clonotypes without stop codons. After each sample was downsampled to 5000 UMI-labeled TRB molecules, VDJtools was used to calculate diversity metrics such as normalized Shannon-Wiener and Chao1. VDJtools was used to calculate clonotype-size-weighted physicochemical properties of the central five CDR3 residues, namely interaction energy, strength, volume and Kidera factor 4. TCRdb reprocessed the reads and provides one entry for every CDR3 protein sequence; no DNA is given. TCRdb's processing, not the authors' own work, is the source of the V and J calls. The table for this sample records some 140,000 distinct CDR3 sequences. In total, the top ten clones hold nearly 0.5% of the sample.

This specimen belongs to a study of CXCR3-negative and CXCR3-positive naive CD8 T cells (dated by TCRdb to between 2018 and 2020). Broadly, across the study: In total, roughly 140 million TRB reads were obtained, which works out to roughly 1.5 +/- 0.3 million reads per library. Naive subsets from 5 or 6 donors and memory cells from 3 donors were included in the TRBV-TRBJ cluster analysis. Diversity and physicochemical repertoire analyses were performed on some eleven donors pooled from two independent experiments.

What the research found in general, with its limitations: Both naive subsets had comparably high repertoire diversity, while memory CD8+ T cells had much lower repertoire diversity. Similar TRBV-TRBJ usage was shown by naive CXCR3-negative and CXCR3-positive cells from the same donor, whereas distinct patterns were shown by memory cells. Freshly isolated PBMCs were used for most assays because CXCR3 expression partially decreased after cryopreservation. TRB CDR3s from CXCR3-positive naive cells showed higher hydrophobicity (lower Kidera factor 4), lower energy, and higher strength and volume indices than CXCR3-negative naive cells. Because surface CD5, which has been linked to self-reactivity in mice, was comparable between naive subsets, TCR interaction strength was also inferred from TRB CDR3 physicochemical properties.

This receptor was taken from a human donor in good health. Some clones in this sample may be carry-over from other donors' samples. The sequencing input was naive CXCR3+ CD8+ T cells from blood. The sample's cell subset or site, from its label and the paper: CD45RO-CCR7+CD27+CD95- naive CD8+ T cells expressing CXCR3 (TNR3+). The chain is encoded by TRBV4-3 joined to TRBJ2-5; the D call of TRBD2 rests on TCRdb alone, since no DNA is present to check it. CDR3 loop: CASSQELAGGRETQYF.